This T cell receptor (beta chain) was obtained from a study of cytomegalovirus exposure and HLA in healthy donors. The CDR3 runs 15 residues. CDR1 and CDR2 from the germline V gene are SGHVS and FNYEAQ. The ends lost 3 bases at V and 2 bases at J; junction bases unmatched: 2. PCR amplification relied on 60 Vbeta primers (plus 13 Jbeta primers). Here immunoSEQ multiplex PCR was the method, and the copy in TCRdb shows in-frame clones only, minus some. There are roughly 99,000 clones in the sample; around 77% occur only once, and about 4.3% lies in the top ten. Sequenced sample: PBMCs. The V call is TRBV7-6, the J call TRBJ2-7, with 12 positions matching TRBD2. The TCR was taken from a male donor in good health and CMV-seronegative. In DNA, the CDR3 is TGTGCCAGCAGCTTCACTAGCGGGAGGACCTACGAGCAGTACTTC. This sequence encodes CASSFTSGRTYEQYF. The full variable domain, completed using reference TRBV7-6 and TRBJ2-7, is GAGVSQSPRYKVTKRGQDVALRCDPISGHVSLYWYRQALGQGPEFLTYFNYEAQQDKSGLPNDRFSAERPEGSISTLTIQRTEQRDSAMYRCASSFTSGRTYEQYFGPGTRLTVT.